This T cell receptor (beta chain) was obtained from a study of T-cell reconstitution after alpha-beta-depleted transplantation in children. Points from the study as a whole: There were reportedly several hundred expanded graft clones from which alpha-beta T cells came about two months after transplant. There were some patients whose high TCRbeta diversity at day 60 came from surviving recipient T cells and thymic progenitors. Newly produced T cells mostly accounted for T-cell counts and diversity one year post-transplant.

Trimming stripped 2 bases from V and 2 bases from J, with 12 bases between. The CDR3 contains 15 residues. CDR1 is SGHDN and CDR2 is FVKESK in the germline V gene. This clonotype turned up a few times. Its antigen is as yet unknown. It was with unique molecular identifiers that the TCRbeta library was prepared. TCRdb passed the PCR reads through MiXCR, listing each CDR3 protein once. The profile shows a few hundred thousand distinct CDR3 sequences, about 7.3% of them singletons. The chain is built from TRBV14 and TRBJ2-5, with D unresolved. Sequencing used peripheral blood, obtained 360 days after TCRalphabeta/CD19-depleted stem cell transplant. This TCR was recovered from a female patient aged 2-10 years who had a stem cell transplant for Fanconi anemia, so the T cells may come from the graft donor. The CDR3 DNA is TGTGCCAGCAGCCAACTTTTGGGCAGGCAAGAGACCCAGTACTTC. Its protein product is CASSQLLGRQETQYF.